This paragraph covers one TCR beta chain sequence. A J-beta primer mix and a sample-barcoded 5' primer were used in a second PCR of roughly 6 to 11 cycles. TCRdb re-analysed the 5' RACE reads in MiXCR, keeping a single row per CDR3 protein. This sample has about 720,000 distinct CDR3 sequences, with 20% to 25% found just once. The CDR3 extends over 13 amino acids. From germline, CDR1 is SGHKS and CDR2 YYEKEE (reference sequence). Trimming took 4 bases from V and 5 from J, leaving 13 bases between them. The data are from a study of blood T cells in healthy people across ages. The chain recombines TRBV5-5 with TRBJ2-7; D remains unclear. The TCR sequence derives from a man in his 70s in good health. Source material: blood. CDR3 DNA sequence: TGTGCCAGCAGCCCCCCTGTTCTTAACGAGCAGTACTTC. This codes for CASSPPVLNEQYF.